The 3 T cell receptor beta chains listed next were all sequenced from one sample in a study of T-cell memory formation after mild COVID-19 (dated by TCRdb to the early 2020s). Libraries were constructed by 5' RACE. Sequencer: Illumina NovaSeq 6000. TCRdb ran its own pipeline on the public reads, namely fastp trimming at Q25 and MiXCR clone calling, and kept in-frame beta chains. CDR3 protein sequences are deduplicated, and each keeps its most common genes and DNA. The sample records under 300,000 distinct CDR3 sequences, about a sixth of which are singletons. Under 25% of the sample is in the top ten clones. The sequencing input was PBMCs or a T cell subset sorted from them (not recorded which). The source of these receptors is a young man who had mild COVID-19 (a few samples of this study predate the infection). The sample titles of this study are shuffled in the database, so cell type and time point are left out; the donor was told from shared clones.

V gene TRBV9 combines with J gene TRBJ1-1; D uncertain. The CDR3 has 16 amino acids. Germline assignment: CDR1 SGDLS and CDR2 YYNGEE. V lost 4 bases, J lost 1 base, and 17 bases lay in between. The CDR3 DNA is TGTGCCAGCAGCCACGACAAGAACATGAAGAACACTGAAGCTTTCTTT. Amino acids: CASSHDKNMKNTEAFF.

The V and J genes are TRBV28 and TRBJ2-2, with D hard to call. The V gene lost 7 bases and the J gene lost 3 bases, with 9 bases spanning the gap. The CDR3 runs 13 residues. Germline-derived CDR1 and CDR2 are MDHEN and SYDVKM. Here the CDR3 reads CASIRHDTGELFF. The CDR3 DNA is TGTGCCAGCATAAGACACGACACCGGGGAGCTGTTTTTT.

The chain employs TRBV10-3 and TRBJ2-7; perhaps TRBD1 as D (5 bases). The germline V gene has CDR1 ENHRY and CDR2 SYGVKD. V was pared by 9 bases and J by 3 bases, with 9 bases between. This CDR3 has 11 residues. The CDR3 DNA reads as TGTGCCATACAGGATGGCTACGAGCAGTACGTC. Its protein product is CAIQDGYEQYV.